This T cell receptor beta chain was found in a study of shared clonotypes between healthy human individuals. This CDR3 is built from 15 residues. The V end lost 2 bases, the J end lost 0 bases, and 11 bases lay between the germline ends. Germline V lookup: CDR1 ENHRY, CDR2 SYGVKD. Profiling relied on immunoSEQ multiplex PCR, and the TCRdb table lists in-frame clones only, not all of them. The sample lists roughly 410,000 clones; 95% to 97% were seen once. The receptor's source is a man aged 25-45 years in good health. The sequenced sample consisted of memory CD8+ T cells sorted from blood. Subset denoted: CD45RO+ cells pooled with CCR7-negative TemRA cells. The chain couples TRBV10-3 to TRBJ2-7, with a possible D match to TRBD1 (6 bases). For the CDR3, the DNA is TGTGCCATCAGTGAGCCCGGGACACCCTCCTACGAGCAGTACTTC. Protein sequence: CAISEPGTPSYEQYF.